The rows below give T cell receptor beta chains drawn from one sample of a study of shared clonotypes between healthy human individuals. The assay was immunoSEQ multiplex PCR, and TCRdb's table has in-frame clones only and misses some. The table includes about 1.4 million clones, roughly 96% detected once. The sequencing sample was made of naive CD4+ T cells sorted from blood. These receptors were taken from a man aged 30-40 years in good health. Each CDR3 is given with its conserved first and last residue. Fields, in order: CDR3 length, V gene, CDR3 protein.

CDR3 length: 16; V gene: TRBV5-5; CDR3 protein: CASSLEDRLPGNTIYF
CDR3 length: 13; V gene: TRBV2; CDR3 protein: CASSRGGQAEAFF
CDR3 length: 15; V gene: TRBV6-5; CDR3 protein: CASANRRTGVTEAFF
CDR3 length: 14; V gene: TRBV5-1; CDR3 protein: CASSLATLNTEAFF
CDR3 length: 16; V gene: TRBV7-2; CDR3 protein: CASSPVFRDGGNTIYF
CDR3 length: 14; V gene: TRBV6-6; CDR3 protein: CASSYKPAQETQYF
CDR3 length: 17; V gene: TRBV25-1; CDR3 protein: CASSEGTGTGTTDTQYF
CDR3 length: 13; V gene: TRBV5-4; CDR3 protein: CASSSPTLNEQFF
CDR3 length: 15; V gene: TRBV5-4; CDR3 protein: CASSQDVVSGNTIYF
CDR3 length: 15; V gene: TRBV2; CDR3 protein: CASSLGQGGNEKLFF
CDR3 length: 15; V gene: TRBV7-6; CDR3 protein: CASSYGASGSSEQYF
CDR3 length: 15; V gene: TRBV10-3; CDR3 protein: CATRGGSQINYGYTF
CDR3 length: 13; V gene: TRBV6-6; CDR3 protein: CASSIDPNYGYTF
CDR3 length: 18; V gene: TRBV5-1; CDR3 protein: CASSFVPNLGGNTDTQYF
CDR3 length: 15; V gene: TRBV5-1; CDR3 protein: CASSLFGVMNTEAFF
CDR3 length: 14; V gene: TRBV11-3; CDR3 protein: CASSLGGTAYEQYF
CDR3 length: 14; V gene: TRBV6-1; CDR3 protein: CASTEGPRRNEQFF
CDR3 length: 15; V gene: TRBV11-3; CDR3 protein: CASSRKQGLKETQYF
CDR3 length: 14; V gene: TRBV27; CDR3 protein: CASSLLDRSDTQYF
CDR3 length: 15; V gene: TRBV5-1; CDR3 protein: CASSLEQGAYNEQFF
CDR3 length: 11; V gene: TRBV6-5; CDR3 protein: CARAYRDTQYF
CDR3 length: 15; V gene: TRBV9; CDR3 protein: CASSVDPSGFDEQFF
CDR3 length: 13; V gene: TRBV18; CDR3 protein: CASSPSDGGEQYF
CDR3 length: 14; V gene: TRBV7-6; CDR3 protein: CASSQRQAYNEQFF
CDR3 length: 14; V gene: TRBV7-9; CDR3 protein: CASSLHGTNTEAFF
CDR3 length: 12; V gene: TRBV18; CDR3 protein: CASSARAAEQFF
CDR3 length: 15; V gene: TRBV5-6; CDR3 protein: CASSLAPGTTDTQYF
CDR3 length: 16; V gene: TRBV18; CDR3 protein: CASSPGQTPNTGELFF
CDR3 length: 15; V gene: TRBV25-1; CDR3 protein: CASSPLHGGNQPQHF
CDR3 length: 17; V gene: TRBV6-1; CDR3 protein: CASSEGVGVWGNQPQHF
CDR3 length: 13; V gene: TRBV5-4; CDR3 protein: CASSLRSTDTQYF